A selection of T cell receptor beta chains follows, all from one sample in a study of blood T cell repertoires in COVID-19. Clones were sequenced by immunoSEQ multiplex PCR, and TCRdb holds only the in-frame ones, with some missing. The sample consists of roughly 280,000 clones, 88% of them appearing once. The sample taken for sequencing was PBMCs or T cells enriched from blood (not recorded which). The origin of the receptors is a woman in her 50s who had recovered from COVID-19. Both conserved end residues are part of each CDR3.

TRBJ1-5 TRBV5-5 CASSLSDSRNQPQHF
TRBJ1-2 TRBV6-5 CASSYSESRSYGYTF
TRBJ1-6 TRBV7-8 CASSPRGNIGSPLHF
TRBJ2-7 TRBV20-1 CSANTYEQYF
TRBJ1-3 TRBV19 CASRTGASGNTIYF
TRBJ1-1 TRBV29-1 CSVAAGNTEAFF
TRBJ2-3 TRBV28 CASSLSGTGDDTQYF
TRBJ2-5 TRBV9 CASSVAHQRGQETQYF
TRBJ1-3 TRBV2 CASSASDMATGNTIYF
TRBJ2-1 TRBV24-1 CATSDQDSTEQFF
TRBJ2-7 TRBV28 CASSLRGGYYEQYF
TRBJ1-4 TRBV3-1/TRBV3-2 CASSQDGGANEKLFF
TRBJ1-5 TRBV24-1 CATSEGTTTNQPQHF
TRBJ1-2 TRBV7-2 CASSDVRSRGGYTF
TRBJ1-2 TRBV7-2 CASSPPGQEYYGYTF
TRBJ2-5 TRBV6-5 CASWDRANQETQYF
TRBJ2-2 TRBV27 CASSSRTSNTGELFF
TRBJ2-3 TRBV7-3 CASSLSWARGQNTQYF
TRBJ1-2 TRBV3-1/TRBV3-2 CASSRISGTPSHGYTF
TRBJ2-7 TRBV27 CASSFGTSGIGGNIYEQYF
TRBJ1-4 TRBV7-9 CASSLTETSEKLFF
TRBJ1-3 TRBV19 CASSTPVTGNTIYF
TRBJ2-7 TRBV27 CASSSPGQGSYEQYF
TRBJ1-2 TRBV28 CASSPSSTGGNRYTF
TRBJ2-1 TRBV24-1 CATSVSAFSYNEQFF
TRBJ2-5 TRBV25-1 CASGRQRQETQYF
TRBJ1-5 TRBV9 CASSAGSSNQPQHF
TRBJ1-1 TRBV2 CASSGRAEAFF
TRBJ1-6 TRBV27 CASSRTGGELSYSPLHF
TRBJ1-5 TRBV7-2 CASSLEVAARDQPQHF
TRBJ1-4 TRBV30 CAWSSGLAAEKLFF
TRBJ2-1 TRBV24-1 CATSRARTFDEQFF
TRBJ2-2 TRBV7-9 CASSLTGAGTGELFF
TRBJ2-3 TRBV12-5 CASGLGRLAGGSTDTQYF
TRBJ1-5 TRBV15 CATSRERGTGNQPQHF
TRBJ2-7 TRBV6-1 CASSEATGRYEQYF
TRBJ2-7 TRBV2 CASSIAGDVDEQYF
TRBJ1-3 TRBV4-2 CASSQDLGTSGNTIYF
TRBJ2-2 TRBV7-6 CASSPRGSGSSGELFF
TRBJ1-5 TRBV28 CASSFQQGAVNQPQHF
TRBJ1-4 TRBV7-2 CASSPYRGRVVELFF
TRBJ1-4 TRBV7-2 CASSRRQGLEKLFF
TRBJ1-6 TRBV7-9 CASSSDTYNSPLHF
TRBJ2-5 TRBV29-1 CSVPETGAKTQYF
TRBJ2-3 TRBV2 CASSEGSGRVTDTQYF
TRBJ2-5 TRBV7-2 CASSLMRGQETQYF
TRBJ2-7 TRBV2 CASSVRGAGEQYF
TRBJ1-1 TRBV4-3 CASSQTGTVRGTEAFF
TRBJ2-7 TRBV29-1 CSVRDPLGLPGEQYF
TRBJ2-1 TRBV28 CASTSPSGRRNEQFF
TRBJ2-7 TRBV2 CASNYPGLAGGPTGYEQYF
TRBJ1-1 TRBV11-1 CASSLFRGHTEAFF
TRBJ2-7 TRBV13 CASSLMLAESYEQYF